A selection of T cell receptor beta chains follows, all from one sample in a study of shared clonotypes between healthy human individuals. This table comes from immunoSEQ multiplex PCR, and its TCRdb copy is limited to in-frame clones, with some not included. Altogether just under 350,000 clones are present, less than 75% being singletons, with the ten largest covering 10%. Sequenced sample: memory CD4+ T cells sorted from blood. These receptors were obtained from a man aged 25-40 years in good health. Both conserved end residues are part of each CDR3. D genes are given only for firm matches. Not all rows give a size; the values are once, few, many and, for expanded clones, a class.

v_call	clone_size	d_call	j_call	cdr3_length	cdr3_aa	cdr3_nt
TRBV28	few	NA	TRBJ1-2	12	CASSRYRDGYTF	TGTGCCAGCAGTCGGTACAGGGACGGCTACACCTTC
TRBV11-2	NA	NA	TRBJ2-3	11	CASSQLDTQYF	TGTGCCAGCAGCCAATTAGATACGCAGTATTTT
TRBV11-2	NA	TRBD1	TRBJ2-5	15	CASSGPRGRGETQYF	TGTGCCAGCAGCGGCCCCAGGGGGCGAGGGGAGACCCAGTACTTC
TRBV10-3	NA	TRBD2	TRBJ2-1	17	CAISESLGLAGTNEQFF	TGTGCCATCAGTGAGTCATTAGGACTAGCGGGAACGAATGAGCAGTTCTTC
TRBV5-6	NA	TRBD2	TRBJ2-5	16	CASSLVTSGREETQYF	TGTGCCAGCAGCTTGGTGACTAGCGGGAGGGAAGAGACCCAGTACTTC
TRBV19	NA	TRBD2	TRBJ2-3	14	CASRLSGVADTQYF	TGTGCCAGTAGATTGAGCGGGGTGGCAGATACGCAGTATTTT
TRBV5-4	NA	NA	TRBJ1-1	15	CASSRITGWYTEAFF	TGTGCCAGCAGCCGAATAACAGGGTGGTACACTGAAGCTTTCTTT
TRBV10-2	NA	TRBD2	TRBJ2-7	14	CASGRVGVTYEQYF	TGCGCCAGCGGGAGGGTGGGGGTTACCTACGAGCAGTACTTC
TRBV21-1	NA	NA	TRBJ1-1	18	CASSKDGRPLQMNTEAFF	TGTGCCAGCAGCAAAGATGGCAGGCCGCTTCAAATGAACACTGAAGCTTTCTTT
TRBV11-3	NA	NA	TRBJ2-2	12	CASSYRDKELFF	TGTGCCAGCAGCTACCGGGACAAGGAGCTGTTTTTT
TRBV29-1	NA	NA	TRBJ1-1	15	CSAFGDQGGNTEAFF	TGCAGCGCTTTCGGCGATCAGGGAGGGAACACTGAAGCTTTCTTT
TRBV5-4	NA	TRBD2	TRBJ2-5	16	CASSLVPGLEQETQYF	TGTGCCAGCAGCTTGGTTCCGGGACTAGAGCAAGAGACCCAGTACTTC